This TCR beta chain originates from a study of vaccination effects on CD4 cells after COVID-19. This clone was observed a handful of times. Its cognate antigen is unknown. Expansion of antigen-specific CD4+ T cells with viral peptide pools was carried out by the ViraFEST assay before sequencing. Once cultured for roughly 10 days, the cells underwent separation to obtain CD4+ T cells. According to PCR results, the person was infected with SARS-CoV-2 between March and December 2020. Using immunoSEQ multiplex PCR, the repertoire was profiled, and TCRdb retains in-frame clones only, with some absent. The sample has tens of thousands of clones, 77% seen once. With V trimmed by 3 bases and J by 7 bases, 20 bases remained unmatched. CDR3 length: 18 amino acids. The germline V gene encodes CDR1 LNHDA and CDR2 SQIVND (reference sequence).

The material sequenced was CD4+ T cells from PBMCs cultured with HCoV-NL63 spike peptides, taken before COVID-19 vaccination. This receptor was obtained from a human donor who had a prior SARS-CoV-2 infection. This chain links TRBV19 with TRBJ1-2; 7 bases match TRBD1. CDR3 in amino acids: CASSIAPSRQGGISGYTF. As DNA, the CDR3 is TGTGCCAGTAGTATCGCCCCATCGCGACAGGGCGGTATCAGTGGCTACACCTTC. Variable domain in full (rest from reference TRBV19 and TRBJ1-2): DGGITQSPKYLFRKEGQNVTLSCEQNLNHDAMYWYRQDPGQGLRLIYYSQIVNDFQKGDIAEGYSVSREKKESFPLTVTSAQKNPTAFYLCASSIAPSRQGGISGYTFGSGTRLTVV.